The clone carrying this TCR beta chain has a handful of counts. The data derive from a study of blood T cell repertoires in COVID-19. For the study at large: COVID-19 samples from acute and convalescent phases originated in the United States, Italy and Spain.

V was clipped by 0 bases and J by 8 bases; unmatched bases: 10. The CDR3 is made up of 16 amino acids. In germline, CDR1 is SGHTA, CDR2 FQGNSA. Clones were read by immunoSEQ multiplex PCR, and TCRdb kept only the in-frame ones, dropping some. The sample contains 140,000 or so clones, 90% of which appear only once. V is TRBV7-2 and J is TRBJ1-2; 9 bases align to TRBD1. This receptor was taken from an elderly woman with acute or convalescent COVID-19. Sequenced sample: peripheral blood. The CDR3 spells CASSLAAGTGSYGYTF. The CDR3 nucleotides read TGTGCCAGCAGCTTAGCTGCGGGGACAGGGAGTTACGGCTACACCTTC. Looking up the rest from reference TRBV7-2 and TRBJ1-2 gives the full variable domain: GAGVSQSPSNKVTEKGKDVELRCDPISGHTALYWYRQSLGQGLEFLIYFQGNSAPDKSGLPSDRFSAERTGGSVSTLTIQRTQQEDSAVYLCASSLAAGTGSYGYTFGSGTRLTVV.